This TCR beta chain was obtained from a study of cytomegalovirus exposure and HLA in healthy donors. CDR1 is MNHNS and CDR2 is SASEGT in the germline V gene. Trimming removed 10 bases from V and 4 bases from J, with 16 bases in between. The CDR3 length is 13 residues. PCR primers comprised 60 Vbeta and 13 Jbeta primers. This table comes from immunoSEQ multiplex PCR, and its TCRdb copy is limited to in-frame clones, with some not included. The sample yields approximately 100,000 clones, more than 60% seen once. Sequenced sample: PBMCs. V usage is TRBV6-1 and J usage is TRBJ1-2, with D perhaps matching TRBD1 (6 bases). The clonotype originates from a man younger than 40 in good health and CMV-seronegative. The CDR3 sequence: CATKGVHPYGYTF. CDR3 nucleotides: TGTGCCACCAAGGGGGTCCATCCCTATGGCTACACCTTC.